This TCR beta chain was identified during a study of regulatory T cells in long-lasting Graves disease. As for the study in general: For a period under 3 months, newly diagnosed Graves' patients had taken antithyroid drugs. Points from the study as a whole: Graves' patients with persistent disease showed TCR diversity lower than patients newly diagnosed. Analysis covered peripheral blood alone, not thyroid tissue.

As to this clonotype: Its antigen is unidentified.

The TCR beta library used iRepertoire HTBI primers with Arm-PCR amplification of CDR3. One entry per CDR3 protein, called by TCRdb with MiXCR from the multiplex PCR reads. The data contain roughly 500,000 distinct CDR3 sequences, around 13% of them seen just once; the ten biggest clones take up about 8.3%. Per the germline V gene, CDR1 is LGHDT and CDR2 is YNNKEL (reference sequence). CDR3 size: 18 residues. Trimming took off 4 bases at V and 2 bases at J, with 21 bases between the two ends. Time point here: newly diagnosed GD, antithyroid drugs for less than 3 months. The TCR library was made from RNA extracted from PBMCs. Patients were enrolled at an endocrinology department in Xi'an, China. Separately, the same data were catalogued under a study of T cells in Graves' hyperthyroidism and ophthalmopathy.

This clonotype was obtained from a young woman with Graves disease. The specimen comprised peripheral blood mononuclear cells (PBMCs), sampled at new diagnosis, from a patient treated with antithyroid drugs. The chain links TRBV3-1 to TRBJ2-1, with no clear D. Written as DNA, the CDR3 is TGTGCCAGCAGCCTCCGGGTGTCCCCGGGCCGCCCCTACAATGAGCAGTTCTTC. This codes for CASSLRVSPGRPYNEQFF.